This T cell receptor beta chain is drawn from a study of blood T cell repertoires in COVID-19. About the study: Samples taken during acute and convalescent COVID-19 were collected in the United States, Italy and Spain.

Original data processing: It was from reference gene primer amplification that nucleated cell counts were estimated. Sequencing was performed with immunoSEQ multiplex PCR; in TCRdb, only in-frame clones are kept and a portion is missing. V, J and clone size were drawn from that table, and D and trimming were deduced from the DNA. This repertoire shows some 250,000 clones, more than 70% found once; its top ten account for 0.75% to 1%. The CDR3 length is 14 residues. Trimming stripped 0 bases from V and 6 bases from J, with 10 bases between. From germline, CDR1 is SGDLS and CDR2 YYNGEE. This chain links TRBV9 with TRBJ2-1, with a possible D match to TRBD1 (5 bases). This receptor was identified in a woman aged 40-49 years who had recovered from COVID-19. The material sequenced was peripheral blood. CDR3 loop: CASSVGGQGNEQFF. The CDR3 DNA is TGTGCCAGCAGCGTAGGAGGCCAGGGCAATGAGCAGTTCTTC.